Listed here are 16 T cell receptor beta chains from one sample, sequenced in a study of cytomegalovirus exposure and HLA in healthy donors. PCR employed 60 Vbeta and 13 Jbeta primers. Data came from immunoSEQ multiplex PCR; TCRdb stores just in-frame clones and leaves some out. The sample shows 85,000 to 130,000 clones, 60% to 80% of them seen only once. The sample consisted of PBMCs. These receptors originate from a female donor in good health and CMV-seronegative.

Details on this clone: Within the sample, other DNA sequences also encode this same CDR3. CDR3 sequence (DNA): TGTGCCAGCAGCTTGGACGGGAGTGGCTCCTACAATGAGCAGTTCTTC. This encodes CASSLDGSGSYNEQFF. The rearrangement links TRBV5-4 to TRBJ2-1, with D possibly TRBD2 on 6 matching bases. Germline CDR1 reads SGHNT; CDR2 reads YYREEE (reference sequence). CDR3 size: 16 residues. Between the trimmed V and J ends, which lost 0 bases and 0 bases, there was a span of 10 bases. Filled out from reference TRBV5-4 and TRBJ2-1, the complete variable domain reads ETGVTQSPTHLIKTRGQQVTLRCSSQSGHNTVSWYQQALGQGPQFIFQYYREEENGRGNFPPRFSGLQFPNYSSELNVNALELDDSALYLCASSLDGSGSYNEQFFGPGTRLTVL.

V gene TRBV5-1 combines with J gene TRBJ1-3; D is uncertain. This CDR3 has 13 amino acids. Germline values: CDR1 SGHRS, CDR2 YFSETQ. V gave up 4 bases and J gave up 1 base, with 6 bases separating them. The CDR3 loop reads CASSEGSGNTIYF. The CDR3 nucleotides are TGCGCCAGCAGCGAGGGATCTGGAAACACCATATATTTT.

The chain joins TRBV29-1 to TRBJ1-1, with a possible D match to TRBD1 (6 bases). Germline values: CDR1 SQVTM, CDR2 ANQGSEA. CDR3 length equals 14 residues. Between the trimmed V and J ends, which lost 4 bases and 4 bases, there was a span of 16 bases. CDR3 residues: CSVGSQGYGTEAFF. The CDR3 nucleotides read TGCAGCGTTGGTTCACAGGGTTATGGCACTGAAGCTTTCTTT.

This clone was seen more than once but under ten times. The gene calls are TRBV7-9 and TRBJ2-5, with no clear D. Looked up from germline, CDR1 is SEHNR and CDR2 is FQNEAQ (reference sequence). This CDR3 is built from 11 residues. The V end was cut by 3 bases, the J end by 5 bases, with 4 bases between. The CDR3 sequence: CASSFGETQYF. The CDR3 DNA follows: TGTGCCAGCAGCTTCGGGGAGACCCAGTACTTC.

This clone was detected only once. The chain combines TRBV10-3 with TRBJ2-7; 7 bases align to TRBD2. After removal of 4 bases from V and 2 bases from J, the junction contained 2 bases not matched to a gene. Germline CDR1 ENHRY, CDR2 SYGVKD. This CDR3 has 13 residues. CDR3 nucleotides: TGTGCCATCAGTGGAGGGAGGGCCTACGAGCAGTACTTC. Amino acids: CAISGGRAYEQYF.

The chain recombines TRBV5-1 with TRBJ2-7; TRBD1 might be the D (6 bases). Trimming stripped 2 bases from V and 4 bases from J, with 7 bases between. Germline CDR1 reads SGHRS; CDR2 reads YFSETQ. There are 12 residues in the CDR3. Here the CDR3 DNA reads TGCGCCAGCAGCTTAGGGGGTTACGAGCAGTACTTC. Amino acids: CASSLGGYEQYF.

The gene calls are TRBV6-5 and TRBJ2-1; TRBD2 aligns across 11 bases. The CDR3 is made up of 15 amino acids. J was trimmed by 5 bases and V by 4 bases; bases with no gene match: 4. Germline lookup yields CDR1 MNHEY and CDR2 SVGAGI. In DNA, the CDR3 is TGTGCCAGCAGTTCGGGGGGACTAGCGGACAATGAGCAGTTCTTC. It is translated as CASSSGGLADNEQFF.

The V call is TRBV7-9, the J call TRBJ2-1; a possible D gene is TRBD2 (6 bases). CDR1 and CDR2 (germline): SEHNR, FQNEAQ (reference sequence). V lost 7 bases and J 2 bases, leaving 21 bases between the germline ends. The length of the CDR3 is 17 residues. CDR3 nucleotide sequence: TGTGCCAGCACCGGGGGTACGAGGGACCAGACCTACAATGAGCAGTTCTTC. It specifies CASTGGTRDQTYNEQFF. The variable domain in full, with the rest retrieved from reference TRBV7-9 and TRBJ2-1, is DTGVSQNPRHKITKRGQNVTFRCDPISEHNRLYWYRQTLGQGPEFLTYFQNEAQLEKSRLLSDRFSAERPKGSFSTLEIQRTEQGDSAMYLCASTGGTRDQTYNEQFFGPGTRLTVL.

The chain links TRBV5-1 to TRBJ1-4; 8 nucleotides align to TRBD1. The J segment lost 4 bases and the V segment lost 2 bases, leaving 4 bases of the junction unmatched. The V gene's germline CDR1 is SGHRS and CDR2 YFSETQ. This CDR3 is built from 15 residues. This chain's CDR3 is CASSFRTGLNEKLFF. CDR3 nucleotide sequence: TGCGCCAGCAGCTTTCGGACAGGGCTTAATGAAAAACTGTTTTTT.

The CDR3 sequence: CAIRDRGQGEAFF. The CDR3, as DNA: TGTGCCATCAGGGACAGGGGGCAAGGTGAAGCTTTCTTT. This rearrangement joins TRBV10-3 to TRBJ1-1, with 11 bases identical to TRBD1. The CDR3 runs to 13 residues. Germline V gene data show CDR1 as ENHRY and CDR2 as SYGVKD. The V segment lost 6 bases and the J segment 7 bases; nucleotides outside the gene matches: 4.

The chain combines TRBV11-2 with TRBJ2-3; 9 positions match TRBD1. This CDR3 has 17 residues. CDR1 and CDR2 (germline): SGHAT, FQNNGV. The V gene end was trimmed by 1 base and the J gene end by 1 base; junction bases not matched to a gene: 6. The CDR3 loop reads CASSLGGQGSRTDTQYF. The DNA of the CDR3 is TGTGCCAGCAGCTTAGGAGGACAGGGGTCCCGCACAGATACGCAGTATTTT.

This clone was seen once. V gene TRBV9 combines with J gene TRBJ2-1, with D tentatively TRBD2 (6 bases). Trimming pared 3 bases from V and 0 bases from J, leaving 10 bases between. The germline gives CDR1 SGDLS, CDR2 YYNGEE. The CDR3 sequence is 15 residues long. CDR3 in amino acids: CASSGAGNSYNEQFF. The CDR3 DNA is TGTGCCAGCAGCGGAGCGGGTAACTCCTACAATGAGCAGTTCTTC.

Details on this clone: The same CDR3 also results from other DNA sequences found in this sample. V usage is TRBV5-4 and J usage is TRBJ1-1; a possible D gene is TRBD1 (6 bases). Trimming took 3 bases from V and 11 from J, leaving 17 bases between them. This CDR3 has 13 amino acids. Germline values: CDR1 SGHNT, CDR2 YYREEE (reference sequence). CDR3 loop: CASSSTAGGGAFF. Here the CDR3 DNA reads TGTGCCAGCAGCTCCACAGCGGGGGGCGGGGCTTTCTTT.

The rearrangement joins TRBV6-6 to TRBJ2-7; 9 nucleotides align to TRBD1. CDR1 and CDR2 (germline): MNHNY, SVGAGI (reference sequence). The CDR3 has 13 residues. Trimming cost V 2 bases and J 12 bases; bases outside gene matches: 8. Here the CDR3 reads CASSYAQGAKLYF. Written as DNA, the CDR3 is TGTGCCAGCAGTTACGCACAGGGGGCAAAACTGTACTTC.

This rearrangement joins TRBV7-2 to TRBJ2-7, with 11 nucleotides matching TRBD2. The germline V gene encodes CDR1 SGHTA and CDR2 FQGNSA. The CDR3 contains 17 residues. Germline trimming cut 0 bases from V and 2 bases from J; bases unmatched to any gene: 6. For the CDR3, the DNA is TGTGCCAGCAGCTTAGCTAGCGGGAGGGTATTCCCCTACGAGCAGTACTTC. It is translated as CASSLASGRVFPYEQYF.

This chain uses TRBV9 with TRBJ2-7, with D unresolved. V was clipped by 7 bases and J by 0 bases, with 14 bases between them. This CDR3 region has 14 residues. Germline assignment: CDR1 SGDLS and CDR2 YYNGEE. CDR3 region: CASGRGSGSYEQYF. In nucleotides, the CDR3 is TGTGCCAGCGGCCGAGGATCGGGCTCCTACGAGCAGTACTTC.